This TCR beta chain was sequenced during a study of T cells in Graves' hyperthyroidism and ophthalmopathy. CDR3 length: 16 residues. Germline CDR1 reads SNHLY; CDR2 reads FYNNEI. Losses at the gene ends were 7 bases for V and 4 bases for J; bases not matched to a gene: 9. RNA transcripts served as the template for amplifying TCR beta CDR3 regions. The TCR CDR3 first-round RT-PCR relied on the HTBI primer set. One entry per CDR3 protein, called by TCRdb with MiXCR from the multiplex PCR reads. In the table there are 500,000 to 650,000 distinct CDR3 sequences, less than 15% of which are singletons. This clonotype has at least ten counts.

The sequence came from a woman aged 40 to 55 with Graves' hyperthyroidism. The rearrangement uses TRBV2 and TRBJ2-2; TRBD1 matches 10 bases. Material: blood. CDR3 sequence reads: CASTETGTGVTGELFF. CDR3 in DNA: TGTGCCAGCACCGAAACCGGGACAGGGGTCACCGGGGAGCTGTTTTTT.